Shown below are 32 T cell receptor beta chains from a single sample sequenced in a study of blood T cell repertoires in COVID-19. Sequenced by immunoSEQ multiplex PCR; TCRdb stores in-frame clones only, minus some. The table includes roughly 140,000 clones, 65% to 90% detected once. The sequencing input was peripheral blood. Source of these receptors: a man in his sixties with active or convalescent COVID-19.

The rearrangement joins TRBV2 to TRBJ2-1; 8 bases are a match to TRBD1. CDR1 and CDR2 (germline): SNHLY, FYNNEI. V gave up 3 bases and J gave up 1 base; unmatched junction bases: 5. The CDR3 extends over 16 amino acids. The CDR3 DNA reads TGTGCCAGCAGTGAGCATGGGGACAGGTCCTACAATGAGCAGTTCTTC. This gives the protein CASSEHGDRSYNEQFF.

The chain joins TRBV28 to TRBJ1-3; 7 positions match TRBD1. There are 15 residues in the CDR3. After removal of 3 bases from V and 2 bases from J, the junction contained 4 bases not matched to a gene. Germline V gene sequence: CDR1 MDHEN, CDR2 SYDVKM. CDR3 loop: CASSLRGRTGNTIYF. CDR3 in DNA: TGTGCCAGCAGTTTGAGGGGGCGAACTGGAAACACCATATATTTT.

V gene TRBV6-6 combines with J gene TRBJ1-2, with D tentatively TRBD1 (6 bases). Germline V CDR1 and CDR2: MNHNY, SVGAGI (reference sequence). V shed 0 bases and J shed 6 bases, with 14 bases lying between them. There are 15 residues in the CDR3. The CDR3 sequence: CASSYSTSRGNGYTF. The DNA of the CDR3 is TGTGCCAGCAGTTACTCGACGTCCAGGGGTAATGGCTACACCTTC.

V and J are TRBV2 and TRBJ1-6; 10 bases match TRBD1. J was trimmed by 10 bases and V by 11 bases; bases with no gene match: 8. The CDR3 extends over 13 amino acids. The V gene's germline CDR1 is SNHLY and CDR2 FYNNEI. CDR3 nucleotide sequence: TGTGCCGGCATGGGACAGGGGCGGTCACCCCTCCACTTT. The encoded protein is CAGMGQGRSPLHF.

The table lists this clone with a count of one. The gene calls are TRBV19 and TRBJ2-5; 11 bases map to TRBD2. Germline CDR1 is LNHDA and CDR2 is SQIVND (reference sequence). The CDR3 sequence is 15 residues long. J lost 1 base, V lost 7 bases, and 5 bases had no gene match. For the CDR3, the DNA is TGTGCCAGTACCCCGGGACTAGCGGCCCAAGAGACCCAGTACTTC. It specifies CASTPGLAAQETQYF.

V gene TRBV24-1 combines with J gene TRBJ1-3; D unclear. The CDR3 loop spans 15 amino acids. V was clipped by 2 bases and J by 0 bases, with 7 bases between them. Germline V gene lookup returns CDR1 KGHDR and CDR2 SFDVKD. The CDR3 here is CATSDSSYSGNTIYF. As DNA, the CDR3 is TGTGCCACCAGTGATTCATCCTACTCTGGAAACACCATATATTTT.

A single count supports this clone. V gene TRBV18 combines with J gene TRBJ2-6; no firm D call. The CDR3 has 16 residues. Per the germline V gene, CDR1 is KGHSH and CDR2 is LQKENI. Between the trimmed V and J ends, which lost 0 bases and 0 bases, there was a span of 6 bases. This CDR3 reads CASSPPVNSGANVLTF. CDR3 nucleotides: TGTGCCAGCTCACCACCTGTAAACTCTGGGGCCAACGTCCTGACTTTC.

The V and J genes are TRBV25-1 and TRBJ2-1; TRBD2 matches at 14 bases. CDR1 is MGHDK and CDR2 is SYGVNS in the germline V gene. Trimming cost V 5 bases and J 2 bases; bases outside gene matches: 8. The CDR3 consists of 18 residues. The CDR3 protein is CASSSRTSGGHTYNEQFF. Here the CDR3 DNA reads TGTGCCAGCAGTTCCCGGACTAGCGGGGGGCATACCTACAATGAGCAGTTCTTC.

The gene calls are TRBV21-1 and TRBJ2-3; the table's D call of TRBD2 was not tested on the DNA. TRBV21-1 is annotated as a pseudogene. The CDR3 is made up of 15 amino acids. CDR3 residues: CASSKVPSRPDTQYF. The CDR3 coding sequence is TGTGCCAGCAGCAAAGTCCCTAGCAGACCAGATACGCAGTATTTT.

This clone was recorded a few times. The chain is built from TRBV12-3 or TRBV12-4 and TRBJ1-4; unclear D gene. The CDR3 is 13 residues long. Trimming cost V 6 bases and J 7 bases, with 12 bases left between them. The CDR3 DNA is TGTGCCAGCAGCGACGGAGTTTTTGAAAAACTGTTTTTT. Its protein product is CASSDGVFEKLFF.

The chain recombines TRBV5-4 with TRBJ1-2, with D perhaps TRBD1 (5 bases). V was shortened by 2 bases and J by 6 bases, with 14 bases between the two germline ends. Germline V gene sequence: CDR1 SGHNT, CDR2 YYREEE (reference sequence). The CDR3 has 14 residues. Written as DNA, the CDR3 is TGTGCCAGCAGCTTCGGCAGGGTGACAGATGGCTACACCTTC. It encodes CASSFGRVTDGYTF. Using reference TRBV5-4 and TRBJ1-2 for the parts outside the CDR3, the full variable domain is ETGVTQSPTHLIKTRGQQVTLRCSSQSGHNTVSWYQQALGQGPQFIFQYYREEENGRGNFPPRFSGLQFPNYSSELNVNALELDDSALYLCASSFGRVTDGYTFGSGTRLTVV.

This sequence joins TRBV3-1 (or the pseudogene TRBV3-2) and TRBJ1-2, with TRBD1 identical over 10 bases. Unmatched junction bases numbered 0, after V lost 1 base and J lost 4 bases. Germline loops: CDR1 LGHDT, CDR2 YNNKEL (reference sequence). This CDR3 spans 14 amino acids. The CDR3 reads CASSQGQGAYGYTF. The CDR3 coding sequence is TGTGCCAGCAGCCAAGGACAGGGGGCCTATGGCTACACCTTC.

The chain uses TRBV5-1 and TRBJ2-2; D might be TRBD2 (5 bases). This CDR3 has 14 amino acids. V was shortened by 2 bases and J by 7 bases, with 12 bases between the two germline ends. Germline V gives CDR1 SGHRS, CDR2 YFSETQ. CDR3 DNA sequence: TGCGCCAGCAGCTTACCGAGGGCGAACGGGGAGCTGTTTTTT. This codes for CASSLPRANGELFF.

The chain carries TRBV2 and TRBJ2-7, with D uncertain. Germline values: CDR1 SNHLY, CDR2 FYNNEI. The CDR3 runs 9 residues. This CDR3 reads CASGTQQYF. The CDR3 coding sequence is TGTGCTTCGGGTACCCAGCAGTACTTC.

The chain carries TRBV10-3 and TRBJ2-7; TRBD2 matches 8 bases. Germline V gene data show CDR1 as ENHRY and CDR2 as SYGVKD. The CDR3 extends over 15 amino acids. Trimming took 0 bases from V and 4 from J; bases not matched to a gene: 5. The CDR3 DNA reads TGTGCCATCAGTGAGTCAGCGGGGGAGTGGTACGAGCAGTACGTC. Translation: CAISESAGEWYEQYV.

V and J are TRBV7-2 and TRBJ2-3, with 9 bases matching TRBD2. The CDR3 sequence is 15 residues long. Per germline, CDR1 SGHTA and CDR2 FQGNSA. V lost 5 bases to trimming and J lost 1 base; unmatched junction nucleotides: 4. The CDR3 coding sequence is TGTGCCAGCAGCCCAAGGACTAGCGGCACAGATACGCAGTATTTT. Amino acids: CASSPRTSGTDTQYF. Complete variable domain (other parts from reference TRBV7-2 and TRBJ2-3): GAGVSQSPSNKVTEKGKDVELRCDPISGHTALYWYRQSLGQGLEFLIYFQGNSAPDKSGLPSDRFSAERTGGSVSTLTIQRTQQEDSAVYLCASSPRTSGTDTQYFGPGTRLTVL.

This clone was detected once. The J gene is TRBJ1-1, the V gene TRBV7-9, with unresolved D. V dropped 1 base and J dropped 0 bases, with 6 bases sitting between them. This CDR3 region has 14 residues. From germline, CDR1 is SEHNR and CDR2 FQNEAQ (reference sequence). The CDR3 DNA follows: TGTGCCAGCAGCTTAGGACACTTGAACACTGAAGCTTTCTTT. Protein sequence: CASSLGHLNTEAFF.

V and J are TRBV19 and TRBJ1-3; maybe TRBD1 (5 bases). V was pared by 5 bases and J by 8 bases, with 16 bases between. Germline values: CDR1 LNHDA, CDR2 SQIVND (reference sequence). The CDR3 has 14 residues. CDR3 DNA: TGTGCCAGTAGTCCCCGGGGGGTTTCGGACACCATATATTTT. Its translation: CASSPRGVSDTIYF.

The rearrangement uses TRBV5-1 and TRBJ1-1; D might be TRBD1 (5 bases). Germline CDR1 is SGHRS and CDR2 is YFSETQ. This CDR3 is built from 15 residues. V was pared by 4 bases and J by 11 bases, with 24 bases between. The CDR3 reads CASSPNRAVGLDAFF. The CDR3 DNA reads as TGCGCCAGCAGCCCGAACCGGGCCGTGGGACTTGATGCTTTCTTT.

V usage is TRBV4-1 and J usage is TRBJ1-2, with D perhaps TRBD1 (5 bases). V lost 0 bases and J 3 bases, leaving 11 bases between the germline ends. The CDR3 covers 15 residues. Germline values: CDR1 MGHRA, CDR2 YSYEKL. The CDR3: CASSQEGVRDYGYTF. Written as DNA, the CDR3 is TGCGCCAGCAGCCAAGAAGGCGTCAGGGACTATGGCTACACCTTC.

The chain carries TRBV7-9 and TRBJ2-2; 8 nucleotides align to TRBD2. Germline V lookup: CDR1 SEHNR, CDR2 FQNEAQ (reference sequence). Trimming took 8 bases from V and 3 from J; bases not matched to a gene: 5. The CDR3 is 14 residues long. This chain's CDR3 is CASLAGSYTGELFF. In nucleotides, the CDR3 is TGTGCCAGCTTAGCGGGATCCTACACCGGGGAGCTGTTTTTT. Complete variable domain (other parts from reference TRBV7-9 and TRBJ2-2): DTGVSQNPRHKITKRGQNVTFRCDPISEHNRLYWYRQTLGQGPEFLTYFQNEAQLEKSRLLSDRFSAERPKGSFSTLEIQRTEQGDSAMYLCASLAGSYTGELFFGEGSRLTVL.

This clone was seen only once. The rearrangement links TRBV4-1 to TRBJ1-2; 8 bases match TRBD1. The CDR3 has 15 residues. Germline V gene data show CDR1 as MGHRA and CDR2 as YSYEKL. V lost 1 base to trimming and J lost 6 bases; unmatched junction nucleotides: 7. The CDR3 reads CASSQAPRGQNGYTF. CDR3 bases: TGCGCCAGCAGCCAAGCGCCCAGGGGGCAGAATGGCTACACCTTC.

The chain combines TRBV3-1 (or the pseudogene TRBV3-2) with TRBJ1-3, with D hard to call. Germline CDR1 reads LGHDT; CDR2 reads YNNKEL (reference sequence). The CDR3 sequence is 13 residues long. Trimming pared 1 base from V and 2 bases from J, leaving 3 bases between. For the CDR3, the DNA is TGTGCCAGCAGCCAAGTCGCTGGAAACACCATATATTTT. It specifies CASSQVAGNTIYF.

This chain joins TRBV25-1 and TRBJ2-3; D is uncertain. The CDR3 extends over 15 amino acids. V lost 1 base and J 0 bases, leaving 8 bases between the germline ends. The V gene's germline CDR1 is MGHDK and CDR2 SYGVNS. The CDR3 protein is CASSEFRASTDTQYF. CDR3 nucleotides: TGTGCCAGCAGTGAATTTCGCGCTAGCACAGATACGCAGTATTTT.

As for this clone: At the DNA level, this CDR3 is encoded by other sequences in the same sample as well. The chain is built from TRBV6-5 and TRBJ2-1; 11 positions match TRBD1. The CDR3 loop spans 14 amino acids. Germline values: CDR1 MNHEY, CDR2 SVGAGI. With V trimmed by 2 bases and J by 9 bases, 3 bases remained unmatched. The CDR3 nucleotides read TGTGCCAGCAGTTACACAGGACAGGGGGCTGAGCAGTTCTTC. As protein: CASSYTGQGAEQFF.

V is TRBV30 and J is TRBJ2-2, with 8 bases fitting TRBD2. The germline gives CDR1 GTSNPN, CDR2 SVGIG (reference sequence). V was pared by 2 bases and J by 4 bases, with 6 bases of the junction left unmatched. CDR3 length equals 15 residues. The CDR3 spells CAWSNRGGLTGELFF. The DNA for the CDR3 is TGTGCCTGGAGTAATCGCGGGGGGCTCACCGGGGAGCTGTTTTTT.

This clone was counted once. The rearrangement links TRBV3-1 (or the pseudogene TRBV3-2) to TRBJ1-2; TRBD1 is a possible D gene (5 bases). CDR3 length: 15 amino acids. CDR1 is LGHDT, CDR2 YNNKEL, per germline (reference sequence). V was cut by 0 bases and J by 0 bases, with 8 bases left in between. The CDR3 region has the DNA TGTGCCAGCAGCCAAGAGCAGGGTGCTAACTATGGCTACACCTTC. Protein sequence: CASSQEQGANYGYTF.

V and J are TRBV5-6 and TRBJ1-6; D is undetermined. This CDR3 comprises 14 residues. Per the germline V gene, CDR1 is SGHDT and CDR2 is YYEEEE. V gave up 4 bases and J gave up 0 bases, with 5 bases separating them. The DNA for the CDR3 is TGTGCCAGCAGCCCCCTCTCCTATAATTCACCCCTCCACTTT. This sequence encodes CASSPLSYNSPLHF.

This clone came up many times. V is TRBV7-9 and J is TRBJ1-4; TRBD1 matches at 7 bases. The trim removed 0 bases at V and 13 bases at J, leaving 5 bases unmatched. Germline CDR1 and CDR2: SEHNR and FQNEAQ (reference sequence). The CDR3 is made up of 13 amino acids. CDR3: CASSLAETGLLFF. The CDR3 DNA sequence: TGTGCCAGCAGCTTAGCCGAGACAGGGCTACTGTTTTTT. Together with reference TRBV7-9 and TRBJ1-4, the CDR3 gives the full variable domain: DTGVSQNPRHKITKRGQNVTFRCDPISEHNRLYWYRQTLGQGPEFLTYFQNEAQLEKSRLLSDRFSAERPKGSFSTLEIQRTEQGDSAMYLCASSLAETGLLFFGSGTQLSVL.

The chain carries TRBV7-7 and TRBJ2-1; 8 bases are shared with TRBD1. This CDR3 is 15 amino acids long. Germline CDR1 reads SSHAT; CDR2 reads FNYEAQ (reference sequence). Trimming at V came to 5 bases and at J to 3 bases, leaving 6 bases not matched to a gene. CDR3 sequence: CASSPGQGVYNEQFF. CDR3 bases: TGTGCCAGCAGCCCTGGACAGGGAGTCTACAATGAGCAGTTCTTC.

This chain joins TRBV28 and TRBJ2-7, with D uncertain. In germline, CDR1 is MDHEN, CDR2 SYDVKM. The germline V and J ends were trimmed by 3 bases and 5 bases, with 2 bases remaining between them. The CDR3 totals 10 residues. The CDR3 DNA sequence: TGTGCCAGCAGTTTCGACGAGCAGTACTTC. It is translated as CASSFDEQYF.

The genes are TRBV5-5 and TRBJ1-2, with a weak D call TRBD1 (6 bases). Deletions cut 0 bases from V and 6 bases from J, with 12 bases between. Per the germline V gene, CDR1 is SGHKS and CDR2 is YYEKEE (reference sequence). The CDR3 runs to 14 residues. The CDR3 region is CASSLASAGDGYTF. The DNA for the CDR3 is TGTGCCAGCAGCTTGGCCTCTGCAGGGGATGGCTACACCTTC.